There are many counts of the clone carrying this T cell receptor beta chain. The CDR3 is cut off 3 residues early in the read; its end comes from the germline J gene. CDR3 length equals 15 residues. V dropped 6 bases and J dropped 5; count of bases not matched to a gene: 11. This sample was included in a study of T cell clonality in common variable immunodeficiency. Profiling relied on immunoSEQ multiplex PCR, and the TCRdb table lists in-frame clones only, not all of them. The sample lists over 40,000 clones, none appearing once, the ten largest making up roughly 6.2%. Specimen: peripheral blood mononuclear cells. The rearrangement links TRBV12-3 or TRBV12-4 to TRBJ1-2; the match to TRBD1 covers 8 bases. This TCR was recovered from a person between 18 and 70 years old in good health. The CDR3 reads CASSQGAGQAYGYTF. Incomplete CDR3 DNA: TGTGCCAGCAGCCAGGGGGCAGGGCAGGCGTATGGC.